This is a list of T cell receptor beta chains from one sample in a study of blood T cell repertoires in COVID-19. Assay used: immunoSEQ multiplex PCR; TCRdb lists only in-frame clones, some missing. The sample carries 200,000 to 250,000 clones, 70% to 90% recorded once. Sequences were obtained from peripheral blood. These receptors were collected from a woman between 50 and 59 years old with COVID-19, enrolled during active disease. Each CDR3 is given with its conserved first and last residue. Each record gives: CDR3 length, J gene, clone size, D gene, V gene, CDR3 protein, CDR3 DNA. A D gene is named only where the DNA matches it firmly. Some rows have no size entry. The others give once, few or many, or a class for an expanded clone.

len: 15; j_gene: TRBJ2-1; abundance: .; d_gene: TRBD1; v_gene: TRBV27; CDR3aa: CASSRGTGAYNEQFF; CDR3nt: TGTGCCAGCAGTCGAGGGACAGGGGCCTACAATGAGCAGTTCTTC
len: 15; j_gene: TRBJ2-7; abundance: .; d_gene: .; v_gene: TRBV27; CDR3aa: CASSAGTLRVDEQYF; CDR3nt: TGTGCCAGCAGTGCGGGGACTCTAAGGGTGGACGAGCAGTACTTC
len: 15; j_gene: TRBJ1-2; abundance: .; d_gene: TRBD1; v_gene: TRBV19; CDR3aa: CASRSRQGAIYGYTF; CDR3nt: TGTGCCAGTAGGAGTAGACAGGGGGCGATATATGGCTACACCTTC
len: 15; j_gene: TRBJ2-7; abundance: .; d_gene: TRBD1; v_gene: TRBV28; CDR3aa: CASSSPTGWSYEQYF; CDR3nt: TGTGCCAGCAGTTCTCCGACAGGGTGGTCCTACGAGCAGTACTTC
len: 17; j_gene: TRBJ1-4; abundance: .; d_gene: TRBD1; v_gene: TRBV13; CDR3aa: CASSQLTGTSANEKLFF; CDR3nt: TGTGCCAGCAGCCAATTGACAGGGACGTCCGCTAATGAAAAACTGTTTTTT
len: 17; j_gene: TRBJ2-3; abundance: .; d_gene: TRBD2; v_gene: TRBV10-3; CDR3aa: CAISRKGAGGFTDTQYF; CDR3nt: TGTGCCATCTCTAGAAAGGGAGCGGGGGGTTTCACAGATACGCAGTATTTT
len: 15; j_gene: TRBJ1-2; abundance: .; d_gene: .; v_gene: TRBV19; CDR3aa: CASSISPSRLYGYTF; CDR3nt: TGTGCCAGTAGTATCTCCCCCTCTAGATTATATGGCTACACCTTC
len: 16; j_gene: TRBJ2-2; abundance: few; d_gene: .; v_gene: TRBV7-2; CDR3aa: CASSLEGRGRTGELFF; CDR3nt: TGTGCCAGCAGCTTAGAGGGGCGTGGGCGGACCGGGGAGCTGTTTTTT
len: 14; j_gene: TRBJ2-3; abundance: .; d_gene: .; v_gene: TRBV19; CDR3aa: CASVTRHESDTQYF; CDR3nt: TGTGCCAGCGTGACTAGACATGAGTCAGATACGCAGTATTTT
len: 15; j_gene: TRBJ2-7; abundance: .; d_gene: .; v_gene: TRBV5-5; CDR3aa: CASSLSPGTIYEQYF; CDR3nt: TGTGCCAGCAGCTTAAGCCCCGGGACAATCTACGAGCAGTACTTC
len: 16; j_gene: TRBJ2-7; abundance: .; d_gene: .; v_gene: TRBV5-8; CDR3aa: CASSLGGGPPQYEQYF; CDR3nt: TGTGCCAGCAGCTTGGGTGGGGGCCCTCCTCAATACGAGCAGTACTTC
len: 11; j_gene: TRBJ2-7; abundance: .; d_gene: .; v_gene: TRBV28; CDR3aa: CASSSGYEQYF; CDR3nt: TGTGCCAGCAGTTCGGGCTACGAGCAGTACTTC
len: 13; j_gene: TRBJ1-2; abundance: .; d_gene: .; v_gene: TRBV2; CDR3aa: CASSKDSYYGYTF; CDR3nt: TGTGCCAGCAGTAAGGACAGTTACTATGGCTACACCTTC
len: 11; j_gene: TRBJ1-5; abundance: .; d_gene: .; v_gene: TRBV12-5; CDR3aa: CASGPVQPQHF; CDR3nt: TGTGCTAGTGGTCCAGTCCAGCCCCAGCATTTT
len: 14; j_gene: TRBJ2-7; abundance: .; d_gene: TRBD2; v_gene: TRBV19; CDR3aa: CASSLSGGLYEQYF; CDR3nt: TGTGCCAGTAGTTTGAGCGGGGGACTCTACGAGCAGTACTTC
len: 15; j_gene: TRBJ1-3; abundance: few; d_gene: TRBD1; v_gene: TRBV4-3; CDR3aa: CASSQFPGQLSTIYF; CDR3nt: TGCGCCAGCAGCCAATTCCCGGGACAGCTTAGCACCATATATTTT
len: 16; j_gene: TRBJ1-6; abundance: .; d_gene: TRBD1; v_gene: TRBV28; CDR3aa: CASSLVTGINNSPLHF; CDR3nt: TGTGCCAGCAGTTTAGTGACAGGGATCAATAATTCACCCCTCCACTTT
len: 15; j_gene: TRBJ2-5; abundance: .; d_gene: .; v_gene: TRBV11-2; CDR3aa: CASTHTGPRQETQYF; CDR3nt: TGTGCCAGCACTCATACAGGGCCACGCCAAGAGACCCAGTACTTC
len: 10; j_gene: TRBJ1-4; abundance: .; d_gene: .; v_gene: TRBV29-1; CDR3aa: CSVGSEKLFF; CDR3nt: TGCAGCGTTGGTAGCGAAAAACTGTTTTTT
len: 13; j_gene: TRBJ1-1; abundance: .; d_gene: .; v_gene: TRBV28; CDR3aa: CASMLRMNTEAFF; CDR3nt: TGTGCCAGCATGCTGAGGATGAACACTGAAGCTTTCTTT
len: 15; j_gene: TRBJ2-7; abundance: few; d_gene: .; v_gene: TRBV7-2; CDR3aa: CASGLWVGAAYEQYF; CDR3nt: TGTGCCAGCGGGCTTTGGGTAGGGGCAGCCTACGAGCAGTACTTC
len: 13; j_gene: TRBJ1-4; abundance: .; d_gene: .; v_gene: TRBV10-3; CDR3aa: CAISETGAEKLFF; CDR3nt: TGTGCCATCAGTGAGACAGGAGCGGAAAAACTGTTTTTT
len: 19; j_gene: TRBJ2-2; abundance: many; d_gene: TRBD2; v_gene: TRBV6-6; CDR3aa: CASSRPSGGAGKYTGELFF; CDR3nt: TGTGCCAGCAGCCGACCTAGCGGGGGGGCCGGGAAGTACACCGGGGAGCTGTTTTTT
len: 12; j_gene: TRBJ2-1; abundance: .; d_gene: .; v_gene: TRBV30; CDR3aa: CAWSAYKNEQFF; CDR3nt: TGTGCCTGGAGTGCGTATAAAAATGAGCAGTTCTTC
len: 14; j_gene: TRBJ1-1; abundance: .; d_gene: TRBD1; v_gene: TRBV5-1; CDR3aa: CASSFGTGATEAFF; CDR3nt: TGCGCCAGCAGCTTCGGGACAGGGGCCACTGAAGCTTTCTTT
len: 17; j_gene: TRBJ1-6; abundance: .; d_gene: TRBD1; v_gene: TRBV5-4; CDR3aa: CASSLGWGDSHNSPLHF; CDR3nt: TGTGCCAGCAGCTTGGGATGGGGGGACAGCCATAATTCACCCCTCCACTTT
len: 12; j_gene: TRBJ2-3; abundance: .; d_gene: .; v_gene: TRBV11-2; CDR3aa: CASSPNTDTQYF; CDR3nt: TGTGCCAGCAGCCCCAACACAGATACGCAGTATTTT
len: 15; j_gene: TRBJ2-5; abundance: .; d_gene: .; v_gene: TRBV3-1/TRBV3-2; CDR3aa: CASSQDRRRQETQYF; CDR3nt: TGTGCCAGCAGCCAAGATAGGAGACGGCAAGAGACCCAGTACTTC
len: 15; j_gene: TRBJ1-5; abundance: once; d_gene: .; v_gene: TRBV19; CDR3aa: CASSMSSGKVQPQHF; CDR3nt: TGTGCCAGTAGTATGTCATCAGGGAAGGTTCAGCCCCAGCATTTT
len: 15; j_gene: TRBJ2-7; abundance: .; d_gene: TRBD1; v_gene: TRBV11-3; CDR3aa: CASSLVGQGVWEQYF; CDR3nt: TGTGCCAGCAGCTTAGTCGGACAGGGTGTGTGGGAGCAGTACTTC
len: 15; j_gene: TRBJ1-3; abundance: .; d_gene: .; v_gene: TRBV30; CDR3aa: CAWRTGTFSGNTIYF; CDR3nt: TGTGCCTGGAGAACAGGTACCTTCTCTGGAAACACCATATATTTT
len: 14; j_gene: TRBJ1-6; abundance: .; d_gene: .; v_gene: TRBV3-1/TRBV3-2; CDR3aa: CASSQGALNSPLHF; CDR3nt: TGTGCCAGCAGCCAAGGGGCGCTTAATTCACCCCTCCACTTT
len: 13; j_gene: TRBJ1-2; abundance: few; d_gene: TRBD1; v_gene: TRBV10-2; CDR3aa: CASSGQVQGGYTF; CDR3nt: TGCGCCAGCTCCGGACAGGTTCAGGGTGGCTACACCTTC
len: 15; j_gene: TRBJ1-2; abundance: .; d_gene: TRBD1; v_gene: TRBV27; CDR3aa: CASSRQGSQDYGYTF; CDR3nt: TGTGCCAGCAGTCGACAGGGTTCTCAGGACTATGGCTACACCTTC
len: 14; j_gene: TRBJ1-4; abundance: .; d_gene: TRBD1; v_gene: TRBV6-1; CDR3aa: CASSEGTGSEKLFF; CDR3nt: TGTGCCAGCAGTGAAGGGACAGGGAGTGAAAAACTGTTTTTT
len: 14; j_gene: TRBJ2-7; abundance: .; d_gene: .; v_gene: TRBV7-2; CDR3aa: CASSLSGPPYEQYF; CDR3nt: TGTGCCAGCAGCTTATCTGGGCCCCCCTACGAGCAGTACTTC
len: 16; j_gene: TRBJ1-6; abundance: .; d_gene: TRBD1; v_gene: TRBV7-9; CDR3aa: CASSPNIGTGKAPLHF; CDR3nt: TGTGCCAGCAGCCCGAACATCGGGACAGGGAAAGCACCCCTCCACTTT
len: 14; j_gene: TRBJ1-2; abundance: .; d_gene: TRBD1; v_gene: TRBV10-3; CDR3aa: CAIRKTGVEEGYTF; CDR3nt: TGTGCCATCAGAAAAACAGGGGTAGAGGAAGGCTACACCTTC
len: 15; j_gene: TRBJ1-2; abundance: .; d_gene: .; v_gene: TRBV28; CDR3aa: CASSLAWGLAYGYTF; CDR3nt: TGTGCCAGCAGCCTTGCATGGGGTCTAGCCTATGGCTACACCTTC
len: 15; j_gene: TRBJ2-3; abundance: .; d_gene: .; v_gene: TRBV7-3; CDR3aa: CASSRGGQSTDTQYF; CDR3nt: TGTGCCAGCAGCCGAGGCGGCCAATCCACAGATACGCAGTATTTT
len: 14; j_gene: TRBJ1-6; abundance: .; d_gene: .; v_gene: TRBV25-1; CDR3aa: CASSEWETASPLHF; CDR3nt: TGTGCCAGCAGTGAATGGGAGACCGCTTCACCCCTCCACTTT
len: 13; j_gene: TRBJ2-3; abundance: many; d_gene: TRBD2; v_gene: TRBV19; CDR3aa: CASNGGGADTQYF; CDR3nt: TGTGCCAGTAACGGGGGGGGCGCAGATACGCAGTATTTT
len: 15; j_gene: TRBJ1-5; abundance: .; d_gene: TRBD1; v_gene: TRBV19; CDR3aa: CASSTGQGADQPQHF; CDR3nt: TGTGCCAGTAGTACCGGACAGGGGGCCGATCAGCCCCAGCATTTT
len: 16; j_gene: TRBJ1-4; abundance: few; d_gene: TRBD1; v_gene: TRBV5-1; CDR3aa: CASSWGTGAMNEKLFF; CDR3nt: TGCGCCAGCAGCTGGGGCACAGGGGCGATGAATGAAAAACTGTTTTTT
len: 18; j_gene: TRBJ1-5; abundance: once; d_gene: .; v_gene: TRBV6-2/TRBV6-3; CDR3aa: CASSYSIDSGGASQPQHF; CDR3nt: TGTGCCAGCAGTTACTCGATCGACAGCGGGGGAGCCTCTCAGCCCCAGCATTTT
len: 16; j_gene: TRBJ1-4; abundance: .; d_gene: .; v_gene: TRBV5-8; CDR3aa: CASSLTGISTNEKLFF; CDR3nt: TGTGCCAGCAGCTTGACAGGGATCAGTACCAATGAAAAACTGTTTTTT
len: 16; j_gene: TRBJ1-6; abundance: .; d_gene: .; v_gene: TRBV7-2; CDR3aa: CASSSDRRNYNSPLHF; CDR3nt: TGTGCCAGCAGCTCCGACAGGAGGAATTATAATTCACCCCTCCACTTT
len: 13; j_gene: TRBJ1-5; abundance: .; d_gene: .; v_gene: TRBV24-1; CDR3aa: CATSARGNQPQHF; CDR3nt: TGTGCCACCAGTGCTCGTGGCAATCAGCCCCAGCATTTT
len: 14; j_gene: TRBJ2-2; abundance: few; d_gene: .; v_gene: TRBV18; CDR3aa: CASSSTGNTGELFF; CDR3nt: TGTGCCAGCTCATCCACCGGGAACACCGGGGAGCTGTTTTTT
len: 14; j_gene: TRBJ1-4; abundance: .; d_gene: .; v_gene: TRBV30; CDR3aa: CAWSRTPVIEKLFF; CDR3nt: TGTGCCTGGAGTAGGACACCCGTAATCGAAAAACTGTTTTTT
len: 16; j_gene: TRBJ2-3; abundance: .; d_gene: .; v_gene: TRBV11-3; CDR3aa: CASSPTLPERAYTQYF; CDR3nt: TGTGCCAGCAGCCCAACCCTCCCGGAGAGAGCGTATACGCAGTATTTT